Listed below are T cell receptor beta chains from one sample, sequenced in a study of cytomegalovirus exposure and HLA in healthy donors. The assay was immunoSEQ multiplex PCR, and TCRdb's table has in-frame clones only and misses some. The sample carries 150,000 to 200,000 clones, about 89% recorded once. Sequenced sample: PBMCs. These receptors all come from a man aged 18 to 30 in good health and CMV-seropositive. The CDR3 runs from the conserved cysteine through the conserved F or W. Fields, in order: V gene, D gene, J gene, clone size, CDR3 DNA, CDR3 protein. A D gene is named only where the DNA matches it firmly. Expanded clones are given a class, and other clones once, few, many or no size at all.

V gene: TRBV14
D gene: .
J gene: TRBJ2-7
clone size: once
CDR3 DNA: TGTGCCAGCAGCCCAAGAAGACAGCCCTACGAGCAGTACTTC
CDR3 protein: CASSPRRQPYEQYF

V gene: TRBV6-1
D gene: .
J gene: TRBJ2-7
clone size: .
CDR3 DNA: TGTGCCAGCAGTGACCCGGGGCTGGACTATCGGCCCTACGAGCAGTACTTC
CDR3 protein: CASSDPGLDYRPYEQYF

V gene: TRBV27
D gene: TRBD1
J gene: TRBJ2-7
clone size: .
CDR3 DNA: TGTGCCAGCAGTCCTCCATTTCCCCGGGACAGGGCCTCCTACGAGCAGTACTTC
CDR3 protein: CASSPPFPRDRASYEQYF

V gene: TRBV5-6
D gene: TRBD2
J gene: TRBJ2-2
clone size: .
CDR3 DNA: TGTGCCAGCGCCTTTGGAACTAGCGGCTCCGGGGAGCTGTTTTTT
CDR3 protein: CASAFGTSGSGELFF

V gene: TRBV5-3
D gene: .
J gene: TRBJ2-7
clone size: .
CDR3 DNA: TGTGCCAGAAGCTCTCATGTGTCCGGGGGGCATTTAGGCGAGCAGTACTTC
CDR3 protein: CARSSHVSGGHLGEQYF

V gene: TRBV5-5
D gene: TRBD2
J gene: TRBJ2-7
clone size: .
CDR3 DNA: TGTGCCAGCAGCTTGGCCTTCGCTAGCGGTAACTACGAGCAGTACTTC
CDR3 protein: CASSLAFASGNYEQYF

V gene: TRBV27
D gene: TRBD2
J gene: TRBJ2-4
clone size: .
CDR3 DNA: TGTGCCAGCAGTCCACGATTGACTAGCGGGAACCTTGGCAAAAACATTCAGTACTTC
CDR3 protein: CASSPRLTSGNLGKNIQYF

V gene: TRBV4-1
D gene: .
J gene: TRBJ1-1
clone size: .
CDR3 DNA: TGCGCCAGCAGCCAAGATCAGGGGAACACTGAAGCTTTCTTT
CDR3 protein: CASSQDQGNTEAFF

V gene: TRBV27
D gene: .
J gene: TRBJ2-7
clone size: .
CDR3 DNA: TGTGCCAGCAGTCCTGCCGGGGTCCTCCTCTCCTACGAGCAGTACTTC
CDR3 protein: CASSPAGVLLSYEQYF

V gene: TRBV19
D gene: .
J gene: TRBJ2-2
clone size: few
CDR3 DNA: TGTGCCAGTAGTATAGCAACGGGCACCGGGGAGCTGTTTTTT
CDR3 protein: CASSIATGTGELFF

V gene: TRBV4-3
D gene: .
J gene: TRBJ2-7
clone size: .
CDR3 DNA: TGCGCCAGCAGCCACGGGGGAAGGGACCCCTCCTACGAGCAGTACTTC
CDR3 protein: CASSHGGRDPSYEQYF

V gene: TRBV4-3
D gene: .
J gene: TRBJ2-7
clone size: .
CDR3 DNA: TGCGCCAGCAGCCAAGAGTCCCAAGGAGCCTACGAGCAGTACTTC
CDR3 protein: CASSQESQGAYEQYF

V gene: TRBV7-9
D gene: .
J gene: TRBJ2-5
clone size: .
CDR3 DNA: TGTGCCAGCAGCCCACGGGGGTCTTTGCGTTACGAGCAAGAGACCCAGTACTTC
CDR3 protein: CASSPRGSLRYEQETQYF

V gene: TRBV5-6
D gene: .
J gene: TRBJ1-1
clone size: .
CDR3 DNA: TGTGCCAGCAGCTTCTGGCTGTTGAACACTGAAGCTTTCTTT
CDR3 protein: CASSFWLLNTEAFF

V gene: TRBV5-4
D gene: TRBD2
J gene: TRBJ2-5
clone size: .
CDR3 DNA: TGTGCCAGCAGCTTACGACTAGCGGGAGAGACCCAGTACTTC
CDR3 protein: CASSLRLAGETQYF

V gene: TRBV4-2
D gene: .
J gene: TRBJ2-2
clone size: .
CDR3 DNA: TGTGCCAGCAGCCAAGAATGGGGCGGGGCCGCGAACACCGGGGAGCTGTTTTTT
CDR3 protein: CASSQEWGGAANTGELFF

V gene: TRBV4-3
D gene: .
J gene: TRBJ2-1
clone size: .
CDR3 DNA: TGCGCCAGCAGCCAAGGGGCTGGGACTCACTCTAACAATGAGCAGTTCTTC
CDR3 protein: CASSQGAGTHSNNEQFF

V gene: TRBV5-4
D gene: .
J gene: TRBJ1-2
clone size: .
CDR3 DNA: TGTGCCAGCAGCATGGGGGCGCAGGCTAACTATGGCTACACCTTC
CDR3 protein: CASSMGAQANYGYTF

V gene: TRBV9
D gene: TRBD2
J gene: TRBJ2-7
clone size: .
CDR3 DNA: TGTGCCAGCAGCGTAGGGGGGGGCGAGCAGTACTTC
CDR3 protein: CASSVGGGEQYF

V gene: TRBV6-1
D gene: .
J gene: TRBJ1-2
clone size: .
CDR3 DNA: TGTGCCAGCAGCGACAGAAATTATGGCTACACCTTC
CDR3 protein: CASSDRNYGYTF

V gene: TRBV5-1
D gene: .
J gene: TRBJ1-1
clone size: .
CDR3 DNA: TGCGCCAGCAGCTTTTCGACGGAGGGGACTGAAGCTTTCTTT
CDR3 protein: CASSFSTEGTEAFF

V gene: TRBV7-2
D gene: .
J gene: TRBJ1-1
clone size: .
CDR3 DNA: TGTGCCAGCAGCTCCTTTGGGGGCGCCCTGGAAGCTTTCTTT
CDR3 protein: CASSSFGGALEAFF

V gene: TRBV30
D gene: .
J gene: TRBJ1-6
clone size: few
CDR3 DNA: TGTGCCTCCGCGGGAGGGGCCCGATCACCCCTCCACTTT
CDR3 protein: CASAGGARSPLHF

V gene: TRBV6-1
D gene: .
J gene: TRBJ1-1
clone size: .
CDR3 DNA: TGTGCCAGCAGTGAAATCAGGGGCACTGAAGCTTTCTTT
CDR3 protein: CASSEIRGTEAFF

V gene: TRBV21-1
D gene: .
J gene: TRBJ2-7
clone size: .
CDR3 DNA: TGTGCCAGCAGCAAGTTCCAAACAGGGAATCGGTACGAGCAGTACTTC
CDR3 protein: CASSKFQTGNRYEQYF

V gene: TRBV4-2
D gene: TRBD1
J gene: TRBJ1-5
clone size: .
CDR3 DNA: TGTGCCAGCAGCCAAGATATTATGGGGACAGCCTATCAGCCCCAGCATTTT
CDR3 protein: CASSQDIMGTAYQPQHF

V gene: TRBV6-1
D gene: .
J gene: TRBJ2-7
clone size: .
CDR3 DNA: TGTGCCAGCAGTATACAGGGCCCCGAGCAGTACTTC
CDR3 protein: CASSIQGPEQYF

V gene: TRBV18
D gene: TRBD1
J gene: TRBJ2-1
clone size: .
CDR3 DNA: TGTGCCAGCTCACCATCAAGCCCGGGACAGGGCCGCCGGGAGCAGTTCTTC
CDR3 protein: CASSPSSPGQGRREQFF

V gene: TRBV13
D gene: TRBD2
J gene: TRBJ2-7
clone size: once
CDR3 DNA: TGTGCCAGCAGCTTAAGGACTAGCGACTACGAGCAGTACTTC
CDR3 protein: CASSLRTSDYEQYF

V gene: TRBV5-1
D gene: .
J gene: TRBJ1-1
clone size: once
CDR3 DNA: TGCGCCAGCAAGGAGAATCCTCTCACCATGAACACTGAAGCTTTCTTT
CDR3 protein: CASKENPLTMNTEAFF

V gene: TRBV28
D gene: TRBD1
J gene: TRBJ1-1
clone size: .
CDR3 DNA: TGTGCCAGCAGGGTACCGGGACAGGGGAACACTGAAGCTTTCTTT
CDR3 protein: CASRVPGQGNTEAFF

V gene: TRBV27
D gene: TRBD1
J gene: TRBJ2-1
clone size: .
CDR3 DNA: TGTGCCAGCAGTACGCCGGACAGGGCAGAGCAGTTCTTC
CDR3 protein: CASSTPDRAEQFF

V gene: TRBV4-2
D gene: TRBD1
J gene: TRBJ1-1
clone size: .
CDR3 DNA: TGTGCCAGCAGCCTAACCACCGGAGGACAGGGGAACACTGAAGCTTTCTTT
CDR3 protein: CASSLTTGGQGNTEAFF

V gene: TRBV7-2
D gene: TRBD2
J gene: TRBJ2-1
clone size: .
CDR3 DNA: TGTGCCAGCAGCTTAGCGGCTAGCGGGTACAATGAGCAGTTCTTC
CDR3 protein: CASSLAASGYNEQFF

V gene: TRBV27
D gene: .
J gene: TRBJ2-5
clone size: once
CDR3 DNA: TGTGCCAGCAGACCCCTAACACGAGGGCGGGAGACCCAGTACTTC
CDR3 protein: CASRPLTRGRETQYF

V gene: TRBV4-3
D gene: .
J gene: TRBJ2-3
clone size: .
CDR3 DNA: TGCGCCAGCAGCCAAGACCGGGGTAGCGCGAGCACAGATACGCAGTATTTT
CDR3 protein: CASSQDRGSASTDTQYF

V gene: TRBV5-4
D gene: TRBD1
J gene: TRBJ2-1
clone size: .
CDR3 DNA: TGTGCCAGCAGCGGCTCGACAGGGAATTCCTACAATGAGCAGTTCTTC
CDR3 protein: CASSGSTGNSYNEQFF

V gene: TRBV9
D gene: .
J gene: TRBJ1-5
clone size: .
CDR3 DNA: TGTGCCAGCAGTCCGACACTGGGGGGGCCCCAGCATTTT
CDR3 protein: CASSPTLGGPQHF

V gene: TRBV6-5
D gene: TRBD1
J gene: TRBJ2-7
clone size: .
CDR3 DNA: TGTGCCAGCAGTTACGCCAGGGGGCTACCCTACGAGCAGTACTTC
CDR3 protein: CASSYARGLPYEQYF

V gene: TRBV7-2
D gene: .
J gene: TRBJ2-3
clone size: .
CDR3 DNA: TGTGCCAGCAGCCCCCCTCGGGGGACAGATACGCAGTATTTT
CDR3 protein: CASSPPRGTDTQYF

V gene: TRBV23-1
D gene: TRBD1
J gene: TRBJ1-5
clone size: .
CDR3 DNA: TGCGCCAGCAGTCACCCAACCCCCGGGACAGATGGAAGCAATCAGCCCCAGCATTTT
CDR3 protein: CASSHPTPGTDGSNQPQHF

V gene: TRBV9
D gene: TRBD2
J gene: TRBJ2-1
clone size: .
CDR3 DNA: TGTGCCAGCAGCTTCGGACTAGCGGGAGTGGGTGAGCAGTTCTTC
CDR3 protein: CASSFGLAGVGEQFF

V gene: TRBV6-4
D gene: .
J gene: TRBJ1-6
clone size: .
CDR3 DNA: TGTGCCAGCAGTGATAGGGCGGGGACTTCACCCCTCCACTTT
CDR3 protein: CASSDRAGTSPLHF

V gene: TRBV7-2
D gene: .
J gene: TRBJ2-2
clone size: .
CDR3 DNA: TGTGCCAGCAGCTTATCGGCCGGGACACCCGGGGAGCTGTTTTTT
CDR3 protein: CASSLSAGTPGELFF

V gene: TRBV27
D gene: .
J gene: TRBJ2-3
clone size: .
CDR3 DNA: TGTGCCACCAGAATCGGGGGGCTCCGGGATACGCAGTATTTT
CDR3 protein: CATRIGGLRDTQYF